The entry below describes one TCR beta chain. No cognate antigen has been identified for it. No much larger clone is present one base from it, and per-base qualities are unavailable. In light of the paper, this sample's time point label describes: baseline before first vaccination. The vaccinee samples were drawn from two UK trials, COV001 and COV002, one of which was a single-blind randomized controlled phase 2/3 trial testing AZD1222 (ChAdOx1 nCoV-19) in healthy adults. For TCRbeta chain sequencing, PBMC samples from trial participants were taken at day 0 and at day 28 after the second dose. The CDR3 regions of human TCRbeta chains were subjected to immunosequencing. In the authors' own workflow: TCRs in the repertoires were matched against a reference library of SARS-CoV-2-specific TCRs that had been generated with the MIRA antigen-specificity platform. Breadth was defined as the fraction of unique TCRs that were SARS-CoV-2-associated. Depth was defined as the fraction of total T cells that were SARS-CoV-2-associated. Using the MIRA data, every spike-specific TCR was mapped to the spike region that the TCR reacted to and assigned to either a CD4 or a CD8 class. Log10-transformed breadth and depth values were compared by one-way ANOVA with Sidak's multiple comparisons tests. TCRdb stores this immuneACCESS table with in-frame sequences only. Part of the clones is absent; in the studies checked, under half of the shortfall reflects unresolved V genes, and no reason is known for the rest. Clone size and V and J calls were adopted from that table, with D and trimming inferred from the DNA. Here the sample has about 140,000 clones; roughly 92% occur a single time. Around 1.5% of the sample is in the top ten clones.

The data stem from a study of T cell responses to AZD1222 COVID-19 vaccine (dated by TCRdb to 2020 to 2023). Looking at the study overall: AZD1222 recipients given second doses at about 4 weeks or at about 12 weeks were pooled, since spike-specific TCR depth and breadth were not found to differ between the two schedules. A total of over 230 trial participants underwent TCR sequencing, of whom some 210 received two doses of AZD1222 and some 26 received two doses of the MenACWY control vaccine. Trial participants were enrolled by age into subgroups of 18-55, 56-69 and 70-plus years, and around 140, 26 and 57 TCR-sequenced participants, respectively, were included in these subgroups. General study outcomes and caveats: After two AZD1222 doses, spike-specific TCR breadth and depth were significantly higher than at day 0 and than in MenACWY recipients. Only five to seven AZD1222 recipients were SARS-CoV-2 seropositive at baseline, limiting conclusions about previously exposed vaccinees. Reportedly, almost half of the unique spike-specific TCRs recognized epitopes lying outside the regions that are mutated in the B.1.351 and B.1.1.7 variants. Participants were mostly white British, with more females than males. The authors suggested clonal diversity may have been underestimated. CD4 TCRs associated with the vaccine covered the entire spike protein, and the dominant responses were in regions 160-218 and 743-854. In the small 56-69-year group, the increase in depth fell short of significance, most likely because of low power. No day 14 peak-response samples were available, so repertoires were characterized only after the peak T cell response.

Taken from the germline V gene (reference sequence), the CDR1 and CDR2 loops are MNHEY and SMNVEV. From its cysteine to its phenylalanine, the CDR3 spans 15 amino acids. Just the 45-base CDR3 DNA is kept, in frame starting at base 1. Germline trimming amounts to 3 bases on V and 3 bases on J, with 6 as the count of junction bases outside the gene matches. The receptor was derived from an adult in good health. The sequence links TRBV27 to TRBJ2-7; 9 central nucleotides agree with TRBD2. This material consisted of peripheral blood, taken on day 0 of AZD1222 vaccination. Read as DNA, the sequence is TGTGCCAGCAGTTTCCAGCGGGAGGCGTACTACGAGCAGTACTTC. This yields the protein CASSFQREAYYEQYF.